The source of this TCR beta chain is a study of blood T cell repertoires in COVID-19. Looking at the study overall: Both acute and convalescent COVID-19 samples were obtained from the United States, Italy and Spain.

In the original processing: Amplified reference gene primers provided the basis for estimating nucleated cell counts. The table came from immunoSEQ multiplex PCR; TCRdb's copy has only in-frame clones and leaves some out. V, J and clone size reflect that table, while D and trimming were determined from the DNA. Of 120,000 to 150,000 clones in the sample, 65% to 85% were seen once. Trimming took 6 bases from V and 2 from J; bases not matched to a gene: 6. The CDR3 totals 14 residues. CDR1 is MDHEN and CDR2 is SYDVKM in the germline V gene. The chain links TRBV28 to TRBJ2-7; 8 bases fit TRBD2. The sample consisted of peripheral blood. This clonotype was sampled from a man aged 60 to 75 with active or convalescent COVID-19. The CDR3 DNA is TGTGCCAGCAGCCAGAGCGGGAGTCCCTACGAGCAGTACTTC. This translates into CASSQSGSPYEQYF.